This TCR beta chain was obtained from a study of T cell repertoires in cytomegalovirus infection. For the study at large: A matching HLA type, together with CMV infection, was signaled by public TCR beta signatures. Regarding the study as a whole: Identification of carriers of CMV plus the relevant HLA was achieved through cumulative public TCR beta family frequency. What dominated the ex vivo response were HLA-C-restricted CMV-specific TCR beta clonotypes.

On this clonotype: The antigen is undetermined.

From the reads, TCRdb called clonotypes with MiXCR, one entry per CDR3 protein. The repertoire includes about 180,000 distinct CDR3 sequences, 14% of them detected once, and more than 20% sits in the top ten. Germline values: CDR1 SQVTM, CDR2 ANQGSEA. The CDR3 length is 15 residues. V was pared by 1 base and J by 4 bases, with 6 bases of the junction left unmatched. This chain links TRBV29-1 with TRBJ2-1; TRBD1 matches 8 bases. The receptor comes from a human donor in good health (CMV status not recorded). Some clones in this sample may be carry-over from other donors' samples. The sequenced sample consisted of PBMCs. The CDR3 DNA reads as TGCAGCGTTGAAGTGGCAGGGGGCCGATACAATGAGCAGTTCTTC. Translating gives CSVEVAGGRYNEQFF.